The TCR beta chain described here comes from a study of blood T cells in healthy people across ages. Points from the study as a whole: With donor CMV status unknown, expanded clonotype changes were possibly confounded. Strong correlation existed between TCR beta diversity and naive T cell percentage.

In this sample, this clonotype turned up many times. Its antigen is still unknown. The V and J ends lost 5 bases and 0 bases respectively, with 16 bases between them. The CDR3 totals 15 residues. Germline V gene data show CDR1 as DFQATT and CDR2 as SNEGSKA (reference sequence). PCR was performed a second time for roughly 7 to 12 cycles using a sample-barcoded 5' primer and a J-beta primer mix. TCRdb re-derived calls from the 5' RACE reads in MiXCR, one entry per CDR3 protein. Among just under 900,000 distinct CDR3 sequences listed, under 35% were seen once. The chain is built from TRBV20-1 and TRBJ1-2; D might be TRBD1 (6 bases). This clonotype was obtained from a woman older than 75 in good health. Sequencing was carried out using blood. CDR3 bases: TGCAGTGCTGTCCCCGACAGGCGATCTAACTATGGCTACACCTTC. This gives the protein CSAVPDRRSNYGYTF.